This T cell receptor (beta chain) was sequenced during a study of T cell clonotyping in hematopoietic cell transplantation. As to time point: recipient sample about 28 days before transplant, after cytoreduction. Data came from immunoSEQ multiplex PCR; TCRdb stores just in-frame clones and leaves some out. The sample yields approximately 80,000 clones, 95% to 97% seen once. The specimen comprised peripheral blood mononuclear cells, sampled before stem cell transplant. This clonotype was obtained from a woman aged 45 to 65 with acute myeloid leukemia. Some clones in this sample may be carry-over from other donors' samples.

The CDR3 DNA sequence: TGTGCCAGCAGTGACCTTAACAATGAGCAGTTCTTC. As protein: CASSDLNNEQFF. The rearrangement uses TRBV25-1 and TRBJ2-1; D is unclear. The V gene lost 3 bases and the J gene lost 5 bases, with 5 bases spanning the gap. The CDR3 length is 12 residues. The germline V gene encodes CDR1 MGHDK and CDR2 SYGVNS. Combining the CDR3 with reference TRBV25-1 and TRBJ2-1 gives the whole variable domain EADIYQTPRYLVIGTGKKITLECSQTMGHDKMYWYQQDPGMELHLIHYSYGVNSTEKGDLSSESTVSRIRTEHFPLTLESARPSHTSQYLCASSDLNNEQFFGPGTRLTVL.